This T cell receptor (beta chain) was found in a study of T cell responses to AZD1222 COVID-19 vaccine. Findings and caveats of the study: The peak T cell response came first, and repertoires were sampled only after it. Nearly half of spike-specific TCRs reportedly target variant regions that are unmutated in the B.1.351 and B.1.1.7 variants. Researchers report vaccine-associated CD4 TCRs spanning spike, with dominance at 160-218 and 743-854.

Concerning this clone itself: No antigen is known for it.

Generated by immunoSEQ multiplex PCR, the TCRdb table keeps only in-frame clones and is missing some. The table records 160,000 or so clones, under 95% of them present only once. CDR3 length: 16 amino acids. CDR1 and CDR2 from the germline V gene are GTSNPN and SVGIG (reference sequence). V was clipped by 2 bases and J by 1 base, with 17 bases between them. The chain recombines TRBV30 with TRBJ1-1; D unresolved. This clonotype originated in an adult who received the AZD1222 COVID-19 vaccine. This specimen consisted of peripheral blood, obtained 28 days after the second AZD1222 dose. CDR3 region: CAWSNTARRWNTEAFF. The CDR3 nucleotides are TGTGCCTGGAGTAATACGGCGAGGCGTTGGAACACTGAAGCTTTCTTT.